This T cell receptor beta chain was sequenced during a study of T cell repertoires in cytomegalovirus infection. Study-wide background: Indications of both CMV infection and matching HLA type were provided by public TCR beta signatures.

Germline-derived CDR1 and CDR2 are SGHDT and YYEEEE. V was pared by 3 bases and J by 9 bases, with 22 bases between. The CDR3 sequence is 16 residues long. This clonotype has a handful of counts. Its antigen remains unidentified. Findings and limits, study-wide: Ex vivo responses were dominated by HLA-C-restricted CMV-specific TCR beta clonotypes. Based on cumulative public TCR beta family frequency, carriers of CMV plus the relevant HLA were identified.

TCRdb re-analysed the reads in MiXCR, keeping a single row per CDR3 protein. Here the sample spans more than 350,000 distinct CDR3 sequences, roughly 31% being singletons. Sequencing was carried out using PBMCs. This TCR was sampled from a human donor in good health (CMV status not recorded). Some clones in this sample may be carry-over from other donors' samples. The chain couples TRBV5-6 to TRBJ1-5, with D perhaps matching TRBD1 (5 bases). This CDR3 is CASSSRKKGRERPQHF. CDR3 bases: TGTGCCAGCAGCTCTAGGAAGAAAGGCAGGGAAAGGCCCCAGCATTTT.